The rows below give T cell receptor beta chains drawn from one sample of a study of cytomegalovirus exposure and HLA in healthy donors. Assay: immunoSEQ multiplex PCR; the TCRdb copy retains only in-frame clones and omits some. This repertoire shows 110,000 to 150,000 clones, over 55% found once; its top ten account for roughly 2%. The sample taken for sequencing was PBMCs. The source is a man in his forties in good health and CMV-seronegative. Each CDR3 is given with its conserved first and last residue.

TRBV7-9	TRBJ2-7	CASSKGNSGGNYEQYF
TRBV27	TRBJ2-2	CASSITTFGELFF
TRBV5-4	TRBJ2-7	CASSLRTGSSYEQYF
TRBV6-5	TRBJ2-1	CASIKRDDNEQFF
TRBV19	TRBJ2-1	CASSMRSGGYNEQFF
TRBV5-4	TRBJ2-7	CASSQGLAGFEVEQYF
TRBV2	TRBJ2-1	CASSRDRGYYNEQFF
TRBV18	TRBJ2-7	CASSPSQGGVYEQYF
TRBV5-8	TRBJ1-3	CASSPALLQYLSGNTIYF
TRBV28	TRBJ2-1	CASSLTTGTSGNEQFF
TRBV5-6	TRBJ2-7	CASTMGGEQYF
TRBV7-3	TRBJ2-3	CASSLTRRGGPDTQYF
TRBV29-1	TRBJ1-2	CSVPSGQKLSNYGYTF
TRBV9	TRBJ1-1	CASSVAQGRNTEAFF
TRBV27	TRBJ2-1	CASSPRGGQNNEQFF
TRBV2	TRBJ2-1	CASSTGYNEQFF
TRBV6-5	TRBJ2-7	CASSYRDSYHYEQYF
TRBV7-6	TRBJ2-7	CASSQSPGDYEQYF
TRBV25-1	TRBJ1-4	CASSETGINEKLFF